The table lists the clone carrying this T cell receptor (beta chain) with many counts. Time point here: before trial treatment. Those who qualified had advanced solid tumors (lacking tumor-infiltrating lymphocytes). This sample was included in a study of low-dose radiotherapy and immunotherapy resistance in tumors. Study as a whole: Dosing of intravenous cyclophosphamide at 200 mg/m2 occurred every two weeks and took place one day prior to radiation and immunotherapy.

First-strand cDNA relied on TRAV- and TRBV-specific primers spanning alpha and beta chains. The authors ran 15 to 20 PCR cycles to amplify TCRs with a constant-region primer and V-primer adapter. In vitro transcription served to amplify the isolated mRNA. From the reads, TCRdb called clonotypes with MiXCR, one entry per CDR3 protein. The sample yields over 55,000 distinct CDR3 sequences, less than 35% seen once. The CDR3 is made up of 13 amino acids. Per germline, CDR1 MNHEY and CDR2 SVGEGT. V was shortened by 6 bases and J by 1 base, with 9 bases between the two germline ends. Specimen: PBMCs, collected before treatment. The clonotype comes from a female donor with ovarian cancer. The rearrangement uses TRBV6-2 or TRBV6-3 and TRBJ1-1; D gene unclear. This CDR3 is CASRNPQNTEAFF. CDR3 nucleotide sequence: TGTGCCAGCAGGAACCCACAGAACACTGAAGCTTTCTTT.